The present TCR beta chain was sequenced within a study of shared clonotypes between healthy human individuals. Study-level findings and limits: Of the naive CD4 clonotypes, 4% to 5% were shared across several donors.

Source study methods: From ImmunoSEQ came sequences covering only the junction and carrying no quality scores, so filtering differed. The table came from immunoSEQ multiplex PCR; TCRdb's copy has only in-frame clones and leaves some out. Clone size and V and J calls were adopted from that table, with D and trimming inferred from the DNA. The table records roughly 2 million clones, 90% to 97% of them present only once. Each donor was a Caucasian adult residing in Nashville, Tennessee. CD4+ cell separation produced CD45RA+ naive and CD45RA-negative memory subsets. A remark on this clone: Its antigen remains unidentified.

The germline CDR1 and CDR2 sequences are SGHTA and FQGNSA. Trimming cost V 5 bases and J 4 bases, with 15 bases left between them. The CDR3 has 15 amino acids. This receptor was taken from a man younger than 35 in good health. The rearrangement links TRBV7-2 to TRBJ1-5; no clear D gene. Sequences were obtained from naive CD4+ T cells sorted from blood. Subset defined: CD45RA+ positively selected. The CDR3 sequence is CASSLDAGGNQPQHF. The DNA for the CDR3 is TGTGCCAGCAGCCTGGACGCCGGAGGGAATCAGCCCCAGCATTTT.